This T cell receptor beta chain appears in the sequencing data of a study of response to subunit inactivated influenza vaccine. Findings of the study overall: Seasonal influenza vaccination, on each occasion, was suggested by the authors to recruit few new T cells.

This clonotype was detected a few times. Its target is not known. TCRdb passed the RT-PCR reads through MiXCR, listing each CDR3 protein once. Of hundreds of thousands of distinct CDR3 sequences listed, approximately 14% were seen once; the top ten hold 7.6%. The CDR3 runs 15 residues. Trimming took 6 bases from V and 5 from J; bases not matched to a gene: 6. Germline V CDR1 and CDR2: SNHLY, FYNNEI. This TCR derives from a man between 45 and 60 years old who received an inactivated influenza vaccine. The chain links TRBV2 to TRBJ2-1; TRBD1 aligns across 11 bases. Sequenced here: PBMCs from blood, sampled around 15 days before vaccination. The CDR3 loop reads CASRTGQGAHNEQFF. The CDR3 DNA is TGTGCCAGCAGAACCGGACAGGGGGCCCACAATGAGCAGTTCTTC.